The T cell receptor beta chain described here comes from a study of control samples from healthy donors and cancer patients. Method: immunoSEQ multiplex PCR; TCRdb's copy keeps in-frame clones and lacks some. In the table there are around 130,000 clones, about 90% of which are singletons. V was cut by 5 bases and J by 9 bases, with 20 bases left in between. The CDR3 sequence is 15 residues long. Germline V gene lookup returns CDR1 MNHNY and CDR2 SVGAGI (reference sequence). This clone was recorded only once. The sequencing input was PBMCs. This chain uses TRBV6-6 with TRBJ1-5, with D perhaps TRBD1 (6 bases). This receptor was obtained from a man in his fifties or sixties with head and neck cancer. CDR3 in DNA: TGTGCCAGCAGTCCACACCAGGACAGCCTGGGGCCCCAGCATTTT. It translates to CASSPHQDSLGPQHF.